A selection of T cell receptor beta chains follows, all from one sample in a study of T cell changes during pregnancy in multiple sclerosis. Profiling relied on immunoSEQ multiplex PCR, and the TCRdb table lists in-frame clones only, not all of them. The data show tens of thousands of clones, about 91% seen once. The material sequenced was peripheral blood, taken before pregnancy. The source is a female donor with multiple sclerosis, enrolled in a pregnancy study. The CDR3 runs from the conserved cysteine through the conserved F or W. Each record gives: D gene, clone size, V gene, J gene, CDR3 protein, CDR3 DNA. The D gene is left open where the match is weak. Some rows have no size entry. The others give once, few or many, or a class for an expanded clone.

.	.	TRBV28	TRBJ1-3	CASSQSLTSGNTIYF	TGTGCCAGCAGCCAAAGCCTGACAAGCGGAAACACCATATATTTT
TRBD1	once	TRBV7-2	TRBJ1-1	CASSKNRDRAEAFF	TGTGCCAGCAGCAAAAACCGGGACAGGGCTGAAGCTTTCTTT
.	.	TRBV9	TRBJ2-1	CASSVGSREEQFF	TGTGCCAGCAGCGTAGGTTCGAGGGAAGAGCAGTTCTTC
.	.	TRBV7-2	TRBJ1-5	CASSSRTGSLYQPQHF	TGTGCCAGCAGCTCGCGGACCGGGAGTCTGTATCAGCCCCAGCATTTT
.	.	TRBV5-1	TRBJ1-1	CASSGRGRTNTEAFF	TGCGCCAGCAGCGGGAGGGGCCGGACGAACACTGAAGCTTTCTTT
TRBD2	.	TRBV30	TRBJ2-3	CAWTRRRTSDSTDTQYF	TGTGCCTGGACCCGAAGGCGGACTAGCGATAGCACAGATACGCAGTATTTT
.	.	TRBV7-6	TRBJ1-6	CASSLWPDSRGTPLHF	TGTGCCAGCAGCTTATGGCCTGACTCGCGAGGTACACCCCTCCACTTT
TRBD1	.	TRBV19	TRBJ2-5	CASSIGTGVWGETQYF	TGTGCCAGTAGTATAGGAACAGGGGTCTGGGGAGAGACCCAGTACTTC
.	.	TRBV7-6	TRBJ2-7	CASSPNQGFYEQYF	TGTGCCAGCAGCCCTAACCAGGGATTCTACGAGCAGTACTTC
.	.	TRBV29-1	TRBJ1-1	CSGGVTEAFF	TGCAGCGGCGGGGTGACAGAAGCTTTCTTT
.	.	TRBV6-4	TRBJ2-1	CASSDEAYNEQFF	TGTGCCAGCAGTGACGAGGCCTACAATGAGCAGTTCTTC
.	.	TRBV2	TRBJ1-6	CASSRTAINSPLHF	TGTGCCAGCAGCAGGACAGCCATTAATTCACCCCTCCACTTT
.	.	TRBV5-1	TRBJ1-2	CASSLAYDMSYGYTF	TGCGCCAGCAGCTTGGCCTACGACATGAGCTATGGCTACACCTTC
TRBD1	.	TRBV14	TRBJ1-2	CASSHTIPGQGTYGYTF	TGTGCCAGCAGCCACACTATCCCGGGACAGGGGACCTATGGCTACACCTTC
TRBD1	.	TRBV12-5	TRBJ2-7	CASGDGTGGYEQYF	TGTGCTAGTGGGGACGGGACAGGGGGTTATGAGCAGTACTTC
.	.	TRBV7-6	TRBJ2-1	CASSLIPLSNEQFF	TGTGCCAGCAGCCTTATCCCCCTTTCGAATGAGCAGTTCTTC
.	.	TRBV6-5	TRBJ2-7	CASSSVGVWAYEQYF	TGTGCCAGCAGTTCAGTAGGGGTTTGGGCCTACGAGCAGTACTTC
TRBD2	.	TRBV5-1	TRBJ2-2	CASSLGLADTGELFF	TGCGCCAGCAGCTTGGGACTAGCAGACACCGGGGAGCTGTTTTTT
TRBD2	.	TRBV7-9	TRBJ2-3	CASSFGLAGGPDTQYF	TGTGCCAGCAGCTTCGGACTAGCGGGGGGGCCCGATACGCAGTATTTT
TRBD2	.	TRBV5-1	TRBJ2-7	CASGRREGGEQYF	TGCGCCAGCGGCCGGCGGGAGGGGGGGGAGCAGTACTTC
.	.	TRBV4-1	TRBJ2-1	CASSQDTGSYNEQFF	TGCGCCAGCAGCCAAGACACAGGCTCCTACAATGAGCAGTTCTTC
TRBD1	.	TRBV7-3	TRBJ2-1	CASSFWDRVGSATYNEQFF	TGTGCCAGCAGCTTTTGGGACAGGGTTGGTAGCGCCACCTACAATGAGCAGTTCTTC
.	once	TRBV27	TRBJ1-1	CASSLPTDAGPRATFF	TGTGCCAGCAGTTTACCGACCGACGCAGGGCCCAGGGCGACTTTCTTT
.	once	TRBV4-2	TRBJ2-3	CASSHGTSTDTQYF	TGTGCCAGCAGCCATGGGACTTCCACAGATACGCAGTATTTT
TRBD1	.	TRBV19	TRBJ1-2	CASSIDLGTGGAVGYTF	TGTGCCAGTAGTATAGATCTGGGGACAGGGGGCGCCGTTGGCTACACCTTC
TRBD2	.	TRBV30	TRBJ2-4	CAWGSGGAFQYF	TGTGCCTGGGGATCGGGGGGTGCGTTTCAGTACTTC
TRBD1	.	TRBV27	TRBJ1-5	CATRLQGASQPQHF	TGTGCCACCAGGCTACAGGGGGCTAGTCAGCCCCAGCATTTT
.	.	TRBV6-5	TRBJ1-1	CASSLQVTTMNTEAFF	TGTGCCAGCAGTTTACAGGTGACAACTATGAACACTGAAGCTTTCTTT
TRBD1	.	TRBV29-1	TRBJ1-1	CSGSGTVNTEAFF	TGCAGCGGATCCGGGACAGTGAACACTGAAGCTTTCTTT
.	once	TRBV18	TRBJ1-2	CASSPLERGYGYTF	TGTGCCAGCTCGCCTCTGGAACGGGGCTATGGCTACACCTTC
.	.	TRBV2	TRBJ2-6	CASSLAAGANVLTF	TGTGCCAGCAGTCTGGCTGCTGGGGCCAACGTCCTGACTTTC
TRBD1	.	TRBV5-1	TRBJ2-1	CASSPGQGLNEQFF	TGCGCCAGCAGCCCGGGACAGGGGCTGAATGAGCAGTTCTTC
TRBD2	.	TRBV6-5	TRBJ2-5	CASSYGGLGQETQYF	TGTGCCAGCAGTTACGGCGGACTAGGTCAGGAGACCCAGTACTTC
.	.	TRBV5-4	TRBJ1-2	CASSRVTGGNYGYTF	TGTGCCAGCAGCCGCGTAACGGGGGGTAACTATGGCTACACCTTC
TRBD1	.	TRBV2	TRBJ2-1	CASSPGQGYNEQFF	TGTGCCAGCAGTCCGGGACAGGGCTACAATGAGCAGTTCTTC
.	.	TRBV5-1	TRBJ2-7	CASSYRLSSYEQYF	TGCGCCAGCAGCTATCGACTGTCCTCCTACGAGCAGTACTTC
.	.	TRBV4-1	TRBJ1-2	CASSQRDRTNDGYTF	TGCGCCAGCAGCCAACGTGACCGAACTAACGACGGCTACACCTTC
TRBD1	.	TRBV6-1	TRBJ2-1	CASSDRVSYNEQFF	TGTGCCAGCAGCGACAGGGTTTCCTACAATGAGCAGTTCTTC
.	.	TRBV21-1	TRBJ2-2	CASSKVGRSGRPTGELFF	TGTGCCAGCAGCAAAGTGGGAAGAAGCGGGAGGCCCACCGGGGAGCTGTTTTTT
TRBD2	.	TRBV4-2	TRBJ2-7	CASSQEGLAGYQTTYEQYF	TGTGCCAGCAGCCAAGAGGGACTAGCGGGATATCAAACAACCTACGAGCAGTACTTC
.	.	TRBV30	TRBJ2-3	CAKRGSGTDTQYF	TGTGCCAAGAGAGGTTCTGGCACAGATACGCAGTATTTT
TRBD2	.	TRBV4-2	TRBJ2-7	CASSQDSGAVGEQYF	TGTGCCAGCAGCCAAGATAGCGGGGCGGTTGGCGAGCAGTACTTC
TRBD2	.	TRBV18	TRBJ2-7	CASSFSGTSGSREQYF	TGTGCCAGCTCATTCTCCGGGACTAGCGGGAGCCGCGAGCAGTACTTC
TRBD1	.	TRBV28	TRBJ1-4	CASTSPTGSGEKLFF	TGTGCCAGCACCTCACCGACAGGGAGTGGTGAAAAACTGTTTTTT
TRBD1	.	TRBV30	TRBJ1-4	CAWRTGLGVIEKLFF	TGTGCCTGGAGGACAGGGCTCGGAGTGATTGAAAAACTGTTTTTT
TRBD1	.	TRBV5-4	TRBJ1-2	CASRAGTDTNYGYTF	TGTGCCAGCAGGGCCGGGACAGATACTAACTATGGCTACACCTTC
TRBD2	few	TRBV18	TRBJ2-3	CASSPITGGLLTDTQYF	TGTGCCAGCTCCCCAATCACGGGAGGGCTCTTAACAGATACGCAGTATTTT
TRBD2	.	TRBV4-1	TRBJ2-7	CASSPERGLSYEQYF	TGCGCCAGCAGCCCGGAGCGGGGGCTTTCCTACGAGCAGTACTTC
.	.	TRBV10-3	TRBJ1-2	CAISESSGFGYTF	TGTGCCATCAGTGAGTCGTCAGGGTTCGGCTACACCTTC
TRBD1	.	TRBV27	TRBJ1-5	CASSLRSRTGRFQPQHF	TGTGCCAGCAGTTTAAGGTCCCGGACAGGGCGGTTTCAGCCCCAGCATTTT
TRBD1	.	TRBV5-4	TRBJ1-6	CASSYRDREAPLHF	TGTGCCAGCAGCTACCGGGACAGGGAGGCACCCCTCCACTTT
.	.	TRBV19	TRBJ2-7	CASRGGDDEQYF	TGTGCCAGTAGGGGAGGCGACGACGAGCAGTACTTC
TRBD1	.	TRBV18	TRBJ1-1	CASSPGQGTEAFF	TGTGCCAGCTCACCGGGACAGGGCACTGAAGCTTTCTTT
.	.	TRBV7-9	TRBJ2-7	CASSSDSFSYEQYF	TGTGCCAGCAGCTCCGACAGTTTCTCCTACGAGCAGTACTTC
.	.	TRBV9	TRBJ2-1	CASSSMGLSSYNEQFF	TGTGCCAGCAGCTCAATGGGGCTCAGCTCCTACAATGAGCAGTTCTTC
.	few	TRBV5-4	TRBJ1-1	CASSLGTAKNTEAFF	TGTGCCAGCAGCTTGGGGACAGCGAAGAACACTGAAGCTTTCTTT
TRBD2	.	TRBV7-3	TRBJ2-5	CASSSGRRESGETQYF	TGTGCCAGCAGCTCCGGAAGGCGGGAGTCTGGAGAGACCCAGTACTTC
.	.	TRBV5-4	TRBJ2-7	CASSLGPGAGEQYF	TGTGCCAGCAGCTTGGGCCCAGGGGCGGGCGAGCAGTACTTC
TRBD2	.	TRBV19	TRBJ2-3	CASSPGAGAGDTQYF	TGTGCCAGTAGTCCCGGGGCGGGAGCAGGCGATACGCAGTATTTT